A selection of T cell receptor beta chains follows, all from one sample in a study of T cell responses to AZD1222 COVID-19 vaccine. Method: immunoSEQ multiplex PCR; TCRdb's copy keeps in-frame clones and lacks some. Of over 150,000 clones in the sample, approximately 90% were seen once. The input for sequencing was peripheral blood, taken on day 0 of AZD1222 vaccination. The receptors derive from an adult in good health. Both conserved end residues are part of each CDR3. The order of the fields is V gene, CDR3 length, J gene, D gene, clone size, CDR3 protein, CDR3 DNA. A D gene is named only where the DNA matches it firmly. A row's size may be missing; if present it is once, few, many or a size class.

V: TRBV28; length: 16; J: TRBJ1-4; D: -; size: -; CDR3: CASSWGAGTPNEKLFF; DNA: TGTGCCAGCAGTTGGGGCGCGGGAACCCCCAATGAAAAACTGTTTTTT
V: TRBV11-2; length: 15; J: TRBJ1-2; D: -; size: -; CDR3: CASSSLTGLMDGYTF; DNA: TGTGCCAGCAGCTCACTAACGGGACTTATGGATGGCTACACCTTC
V: TRBV3-1/TRBV3-2; length: 13; J: TRBJ1-5; D: -; size: -; CDR3: CASSRTSNQPQHF; DNA: TGTGCCAGCAGCCGTACCTCCAATCAGCCCCAGCATTTT
V: TRBV9; length: 16; J: TRBJ2-1; D: -; size: once; CDR3: CASSVGLSSSYNEQFF; DNA: TGTGCCAGCAGCGTAGGCCTCTCCAGCTCCTACAATGAGCAGTTCTTC
V: TRBV27; length: 16; J: TRBJ1-2; D: TRBD1; size: -; CDR3: CASSMGQGARNYGYTF; DNA: TGTGCCAGCAGTATGGGACAGGGGGCGAGAAACTATGGCTACACCTTC
V: TRBV7-9; length: 15; J: TRBJ1-4; D: TRBD1; size: -; CDR3: CASSSIQGAREKLFF; DNA: TGTGCCAGCAGCTCGATACAGGGGGCACGTGAAAAACTGTTTTTT
V: TRBV6-6; length: 14; J: TRBJ2-2; D: -; size: -; CDR3: CASSPLGGTGELFF; DNA: TGTGCCAGCAGTCCACTAGGGGGAACCGGGGAGCTGTTTTTT
V: TRBV4-1; length: 13; J: TRBJ1-6; D: -; size: -; CDR3: CASSQEMNSPLHF; DNA: TGCGCCAGCAGCCAAGAAATGAATTCACCCCTCCACTTT
V: TRBV18; length: 14; J: TRBJ2-7; D: TRBD1; size: -; CDR3: CASSTGTGSYEQYF; DNA: TGTGCCAGCTCTACCGGGACAGGGAGCTACGAGCAGTACTTC
V: TRBV19; length: 13; J: TRBJ1-2; D: -; size: -; CDR3: CASRQDSNYGYTF; DNA: TGTGCCAGTAGACAAGACAGTAACTATGGCTACACCTTC
V: TRBV11-1; length: 14; J: TRBJ2-1; D: -; size: once; CDR3: CASGPLRAGNEQFF; DNA: TGTGCCAGCGGCCCTTTACGGGCGGGCAATGAGCAGTTCTTC
V: TRBV5-6; length: 13; J: TRBJ1-2; D: -; size: -; CDR3: CASSPQGVYGYTF; DNA: TGTGCCAGCAGCCCACAGGGTGTCTATGGCTACACCTTC
V: TRBV6-5; length: 15; J: TRBJ2-2; D: -; size: -; CDR3: CASHAGTANTGELFF; DNA: TGTGCCAGCCACGCCGGGACGGCGAACACCGGGGAGCTGTTTTTT
V: TRBV7-9; length: 13; J: TRBJ2-5; D: -; size: -; CDR3: CASSLRVQETQYF; DNA: TGTGCCAGCAGCTTACGGGTCCAAGAGACCCAGTACTTC
V: TRBV20-1; length: 14; J: TRBJ2-7; D: -; size: -; CDR3: CSASRQGGYYEQYF; DNA: TGCAGTGCTAGTCGGCAGGGCGGTTACTACGAGCAGTACTTC
V: TRBV7-8; length: 16; J: TRBJ1-2; D: -; size: -; CDR3: CASSSRFLGPGDGYTF; DNA: TGTGCCAGCAGCTCCAGGTTTTTGGGGCCGGGGGATGGCTACACCTTC
V: TRBV12-3/TRBV12-4; length: 13; J: TRBJ2-7; D: TRBD1; size: -; CDR3: CASSNRGAQGQYF; DNA: TGTGCCAGCAGTAACAGGGGCGCTCAGGGGCAGTACTTC
V: TRBV7-2; length: 15; J: TRBJ1-5; D: TRBD1; size: -; CDR3: CASSLTGGAGQPQHF; DNA: TGTGCCAGCAGCTTGACAGGGGGCGCGGGTCAGCCCCAGCATTTT